This TCR beta chain was captured in a study of regulatory T cells in long-lasting Graves disease (dated by TCRdb to 2020 to 2022). A note on the overall study: Persistent Graves' disease was defined as antithyroid drug treatment for over 5 years with persistently positive TSH receptor autoantibodies. A total of 33 samples underwent TCR sequencing, from about 13 patients with persistent Graves' disease and 20 patients with newly diagnosed Graves' disease. The study was registered as a clinical trial and conducted in China. This study used TCR sequencing and RNA sequencing of peripheral blood to compare persistent Graves' disease patients against newly diagnosed Graves' disease patients. Antithyroid drugs had been taken for about 10.3 years on average by persistent Graves' disease patients in the clinical cohort. Here is what the overall study found, with its caveats: Sequencing and analysis were restricted to the TCR beta chain. The study examined only peripheral blood because the primary lesion, thyroid tissue, could not be accessed. The authors noted that the small sample size was a limitation that may lower accuracy. More public clonotypes were shared among persistent patients (approximately 3,000) than among newly diagnosed patients (roughly 1,000). Persistent disease showed preferential use of TRBV28, TRBJ1-2 and TRBJ2-5, whereas newly diagnosed disease favored TRBV20-1 and TRBJ2-1. Persistent Graves' disease patients showed lower TCR Shannon entropy and fewer highly expanded clones than newly diagnosed patients, suggesting clonal expansion.

Read against the paper, the sample's time point label means: persistent/refractory GD, antithyroid drugs over 5 years with positive TRAb. For both TCR sequencing and RNA sequencing, RNA was extracted from PBMCs using TRIzol. The diagnosis of Graves' disease was made according to American Thyroid Association guidelines. Patients were recruited from an endocrinology department in Xi'an, China. From each patient, about 9 milliliters of peripheral blood was collected into an EDTA anticoagulant tube. PBMCs were isolated by Ficoll Paque Plus density gradient separation without further T cell sorting. An Agilent 2100 Bioanalyzer and agarose gel were used to check RNA quality, and a NanoDrop 2000 was used to measure RNA concentration. Libraries were constructed by multiplex PCR. TCRdb records Illumina HiSeq 4000 as the sequencer. TCR beta libraries were built with iRepertoire HTBI primers and Arm-PCR amplification of CDR3 regions. Before sequencing, the PCR products went through gel purification. The authors processed their data as follows. A total of roughly 65 TRBV and 14 TRBJ segments were identified across samples and were used for gene usage analysis of CDR3 amino acid clonotypes. COPE and FqMerger were used to merge the filtered high-quality paired reads into contigs. BLAST was used to align contigs to the IMGT TRBV, TRBD and TRBJ reference genes, and CDR3 was defined following IMGT. Clonotypes above 0.1% frequency were classified as highly expanded clones. Shannon entropy was used to measure repertoire diversity, and the Gini coefficient was used to measure V-J evenness. A clonotype found in more than one individual was treated as public. Using fastp trimming at Q25 and MiXCR clonotype assembly, TCRdb reanalyzed the public sequencing data and kept in-frame beta chains. A single entry per CDR3 protein holds the most common genes and DNA from its merged rows. TCRdb's processing, not the authors' own work, is the source of the V and J calls. This sample has roughly 400,000 distinct CDR3 sequences in its table, and roughly a fifth of those were observed once. The top ten clonotypes cover over 11% of the sample.

This clonotype was found many times. There is no known antigen for this receptor. Base-call qualities are not available, and no considerably larger clone is one nucleotide away. CDR1 and CDR2, per the germline V gene, are SGHDN and FVKESK. The CDR3 has 14 amino acids, counting the end cysteine and phenylalanine. Of all the DNA, just the CDR3 is kept, 42 bases in frame from base 1. V loses 6 bases of germline sequence and J loses 4 bases, and the interval between the two ends is 15 bases. Sequenced here: peripheral blood mononuclear cells (PBMCs), sampled when the disease was refractory, from a patient treated with antithyroid drugs. Here the chain combines TRBV14 and TRBJ2-5; TRBD2 is a weak D gene call, 6 bases matching. This receptor was taken from a female donor with Graves disease. The CDR3 in this case is CASRSTGAGETQYF. The sequence in DNA is TGTGCCAGCAGGTCTACGGGAGCCGGAGAGACCCAGTACTTC.